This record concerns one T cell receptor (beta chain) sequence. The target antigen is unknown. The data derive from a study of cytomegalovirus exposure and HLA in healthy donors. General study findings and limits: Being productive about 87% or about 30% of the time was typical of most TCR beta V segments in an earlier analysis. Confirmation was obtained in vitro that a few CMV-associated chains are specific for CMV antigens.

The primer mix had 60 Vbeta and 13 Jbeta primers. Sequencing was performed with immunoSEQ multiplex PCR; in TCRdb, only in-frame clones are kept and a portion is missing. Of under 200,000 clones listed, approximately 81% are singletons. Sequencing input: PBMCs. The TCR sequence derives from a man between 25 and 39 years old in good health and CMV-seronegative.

The CDR3 nucleotides read TGTGCCAGCAGCTTTGGACTATTAAGCTCCTACAATGAGCAGTTCTTC. Amino acid sequence: CASSFGLLSSYNEQFF. J is TRBJ2-1 and V is TRBV5-4; tentatively, D is TRBD2 (6 bases). Trimming took off 2 bases at V and 0 bases at J, with 12 bases between the two ends. The CDR3 extends over 16 amino acids. Germline values: CDR1 SGHNT, CDR2 YYREEE (reference sequence).